These 8 T cell receptor beta chains originate from one sample sequenced in a study of T cells expressing NK-cell markers. TCRdb reprocessed the 5' RACE reads, with one entry per CDR3 protein and no DNA. The listing contains around 470,000 distinct CDR3 sequences. Sequencing was done on a sample of blood T cells: a sorted CD56 or NKG2C T cell subset, CD4+ or CD8+ T cells, or bulk PBMC T cells (not recorded which). The source of these receptors is a woman in her forties or fifties in good health.

J is TRBJ1-4 and V is TRBV20-1; the D call from TCRdb, TRBD1, cannot be confirmed without DNA. The CDR3 loop spans 15 amino acids. Germline values: CDR1 DFQATT, CDR2 SNEGSKA (reference sequence). CDR3: CSAPRTGPGLEKLFF.

The chain has TRBV20-1 and TRBJ2-1; TCRdb indicates TRBD1, and absent DNA this call remains unverified. From germline, CDR1 is DFQATT and CDR2 SNEGSKA (reference sequence). The CDR3 runs 14 residues. CDR3 protein: CSAYPRLGNNEQFF.

The chain employs TRBV12-3 or TRBV12-4 and TRBJ2-5; no DNA is available, so the TRBD1 call from TCRdb remains unchecked. The CDR3 runs 14 residues. This chain's CDR3 is CASSFRTVQETQYF.

The J gene is TRBJ2-7, the V gene TRBV5-1; TCRdb's assignment of TRBD1 cannot be checked, as there is no DNA. CDR1 and CDR2 from the germline V gene are SGHRS and YFSETQ. The CDR3 is 16 amino acids. The chain's CDR3 is CASSLGGSGGSREQYF.

The J gene is TRBJ2-6, the V gene TRBV29-1. The CDR3 runs to 16 residues. In germline, CDR1 is SQVTM, CDR2 ANQGSEA. CDR3 sequence: CSVEDSARAGANVLTF.

The V and J genes are TRBV12-3 or TRBV12-4 and TRBJ1-3. The CDR3 is 15 amino acids. CDR3 amino acids: CASSFGVISGNTIYF.

The rearrangement joins TRBV27 to TRBJ2-2; the TRBD1 assignment by TCRdb is unverifiable without DNA. The CDR3 sequence is 14 residues long. Germline loops: CDR1 MNHEY, CDR2 SMNVEV (reference sequence). The CDR3 here is CASKRGVNTGELFF.

The chain recombines TRBV10-3 with TRBJ2-3. Germline lookup yields CDR1 ENHRY and CDR2 SYGVKD. The CDR3 has 15 residues. The CDR3 sequence is CAISPRETSTDTQYF.